This entry lists 20 T cell receptor beta chains sequenced from one sample in a study of T cell repertoires in cytomegalovirus infection. TCRdb fed the reads into MiXCR, producing one record per CDR3 protein. The sample consists of 250,000 to 300,000 distinct CDR3 sequences, roughly 26% of them appearing once. Sequencing was performed on PBMCs. The receptors come from a human donor in good health (CMV status not recorded). Some clones in this sample may be carry-over from other donors' samples.

The rearrangement links TRBV7-9 to TRBJ2-7; D may be TRBD1 or TRBD2 (6 bases each). The CDR3 length is 15 residues. V was pared by 2 bases and J by 3 bases, with 14 bases between. Germline V lookup: CDR1 SEHNR, CDR2 FQNEAQ (reference sequence). The CDR3 sequence is CASSLRGAPGYEQYF. The CDR3 nucleotides read TGTGCCAGCAGCTTAAGGGGGGCTCCAGGCTACGAGCAGTACTTC.

At least ten counts were recorded for this clonotype. The genes are TRBV7-2 and TRBJ2-7, with 8 bases lining up with TRBD2. The CDR3 length is 15 residues. Germline values: CDR1 SGHTA, CDR2 FQGNSA. With 4 bases clipped from V and 2 bases from J, the junction kept 7 bases outside the gene matches. Written as DNA, the CDR3 is TGTGCCAGCAGCTCCCCCCCGGGGGGGCCCTACGAGCAGTACTTC. Encoded protein: CASSSPPGGPYEQYF.

The sample holds a few counts of this clonotype. The CDR3 here is CASSFLDRTGELFF. The CDR3 DNA follows: TGCGCCAGCAGCTTCCTGGACAGAACCGGGGAGCTGTTTTTT. The V call is TRBV5-1, the J call TRBJ2-2, with a possible D match to TRBD1 (6 bases). CDR1 SGHRS and CDR2 YFSETQ come from the germline V gene. This CDR3 is 14 amino acids long. Trimming pared 2 bases from V and 5 bases from J, leaving 10 bases between.

The chain has TRBV10-3 and TRBJ2-3; a weak D match, TRBD2 (6 bases). The length of the CDR3 is 16 residues. Germline V CDR1 and CDR2: ENHRY, SYGVKD. V dropped 0 bases and J dropped 4 bases, with 14 bases sitting between them. The CDR3 DNA follows: TGTGCCATCAGTGAGTCGAGGGGTCGGGAGTCAGATACGCAGTATTTT. Its protein product is CAISESRGRESDTQYF.

The table lists this clonotype with many counts. The gene calls are TRBV7-2 and TRBJ1-2, with 7 bases identical to TRBD1. V shed 4 bases and J 2 bases; nucleotides not matched to a gene: 7. The germline CDR1 and CDR2 sequences are SGHTA and FQGNSA. This CDR3 is built from 15 residues. In nucleotides, the CDR3 is TGTGCCAGCAGCTCACAGACAGGGTCCAACTATGGCTACACCTTC. This gives the protein CASSSQTGSNYGYTF.

This clonotype has a count of ten or more. CDR3 nucleotides: TGCAGTGCTATCCAGGGGCAGGGTGAAAAACTGTTTTTT. Residues: CSAIQGQGEKLFF. This rearrangement joins TRBV20-1 to TRBJ1-4, with TRBD1 as a possible D gene (6 bases). The CDR3 extends over 13 amino acids. The germline V gene has CDR1 DFQATT and CDR2 SNEGSKA (reference sequence). Deletions cut 4 bases from V and 7 bases from J, with 13 bases between.

A single count supports this clonotype. V and J are TRBV11-2 and TRBJ1-1; no firm D call. The CDR3 extends over 14 amino acids. Germline assignment: CDR1 SGHAT and CDR2 FQNNGV. V lost 5 bases to trimming and J lost 5 bases, with 15 bases between them. The CDR3 sequence is CASSAVPAGTEAFF. CDR3 bases: TGTGCCAGCAGCGCCGTCCCCGCGGGGACTGAAGCTTTCTTT.

The chain is built from TRBV19 and TRBJ2-5; D might be TRBD2 (5 bases). Trimming stripped 5 bases from V and 5 bases from J, with 18 bases between. The CDR3 sequence is 15 residues long. CDR1 is LNHDA, CDR2 SQIVND, per germline (reference sequence). DNA for the CDR3: TGTGCCAGTAGTCCCCGGACTCAACGGGTGGAGACCCAGTACTTC. This encodes CASSPRTQRVETQYF.

The rearrangement uses TRBV29-1 and TRBJ1-1, with D unclear. Germline CDR1 reads SQVTM; CDR2 reads ANQGSEA. Trimming took off 6 bases at V and 1 base at J, with 9 bases between the two ends. The CDR3 loop spans 12 amino acids. CDR3 sequence reads: CSVCRKNTEAFF. DNA for the CDR3: TGCAGCGTCTGTCGGAAGAACACTGAAGCTTTCTTT.

The chain carries TRBV12-3 or TRBV12-4 and TRBJ1-2; D might be TRBD1 (5 bases). This CDR3 is built from 13 residues. Trimming stripped 3 bases from V and 6 bases from J, with 11 bases between. The CDR3 region has the DNA TGTGCCAGCAGTTTCTTAGGGGATGATGGCTACACCTTC. It translates to CASSFLGDDGYTF.

This clonotype was counted a few times. This may stem from a read error, because a much larger clone lies one nucleotide away. The chain couples TRBV7-9 to TRBJ2-7, with TRBD2 as a possible D gene (5 bases). The germline V gene has CDR1 SEHNR and CDR2 FQNEAQ (reference sequence). Trimming pared 0 bases from V and 3 bases from J, leaving 6 bases between. The CDR3 totals 13 residues. For the CDR3, the DNA is TGTGCCAGCAGCTTAGCGGGAGACTACGAGCAGTACTTC. Translated, it gives CASSLAGDYEQYF.

This clonotype was found a few times. The J gene is TRBJ1-6, the V gene TRBV7-9; D possibly corresponds to TRBD1 (6 bases). V was shortened by 7 bases and J by 5 bases, with 15 bases between the two germline ends. The CDR3 is 15 amino acids. CDR1 is SEHNR and CDR2 is FQNEAQ in the germline V gene (reference sequence). The DNA of the CDR3 is TGTGCCAGCACCTCAGGGGACCCAAATAATTCACCCCTCCACTTT. As protein: CASTSGDPNNSPLHF.

V gene TRBV20-1 combines with J gene TRBJ2-7; TRBD2 matches at 10 bases. CDR3 size: 17 residues. J was trimmed by 2 bases and V by 3 bases; bases with no gene match: 13. From germline, CDR1 is DFQATT and CDR2 SNEGSKA (reference sequence). The DNA of the CDR3 is TGCAGTGCTAGTGCGGCTAGCGGGGGCCCTACCCCCTACGAGCAGTACTTC. Translation: CSASAASGGPTPYEQYF.

Only a few counts were recorded for this clonotype. The rearrangement links TRBV2 to TRBJ1-4, with a tentative D call TRBD1 (6 bases). V shed 5 bases and J shed 8 bases, with 15 bases lying between them. Looked up from germline, CDR1 is SNHLY and CDR2 is FYNNEI. This CDR3 is 14 amino acids long. The CDR3 DNA reads as TGTGCCAGCAGTCCGCAACAGGGAGGAGAAAAACTGTTTTTT. This gives the protein CASSPQQGGEKLFF. Filled out from reference TRBV2 and TRBJ1-4, the complete variable domain reads EPEVTQTPSHQVTQMGQEVILRCVPISNHLYFYWYRQILGQKVEFLVSFYNNEISEKSEIFDDQFSVERPDGSNFTLKIRSTKLEDSAMYFCASSPQQGGEKLFFGSGTQLSVL.

This clonotype was observed a few times. This chain joins TRBV2 and TRBJ2-2; 12 bases agree with TRBD2. Trimming at V came to 7 bases and at J to 5 bases, leaving 5 bases not matched to a gene. The CDR3 contains 15 residues. The germline V gene has CDR1 SNHLY and CDR2 FYNNEI. CDR3 sequence: CASTLAGGGTGELFF. The CDR3 DNA reads as TGTGCCAGCACCCTAGCGGGGGGGGGTACCGGGGAGCTGTTTTTT.

This clonotype was counted many times. V usage is TRBV7-9 and J usage is TRBJ2-3; D may be TRBD2 (6 bases). Trimming stripped 5 bases from V and 3 bases from J, with 15 bases between. Germline CDR1 reads SEHNR; CDR2 reads FQNEAQ (reference sequence). The CDR3 loop spans 15 amino acids. The CDR3 nucleotides are TGTGCCAGCAGCGTGGAGGCTAGCGTTACAGATACGCAGTATTTT. The encoded protein is CASSVEASVTDTQYF.

This clonotype was observed a handful of times. The chain carries TRBV25-1 and TRBJ1-6; D possibly corresponds to TRBD1 (6 bases). Germline CDR1 and CDR2: MGHDK and SYGVNS. Trimming pared 6 bases from V and 0 bases from J, leaving 15 bases between. CDR3 length: 17 amino acids. CDR3 sequence: CASSADSPSSYNSPLHF. The CDR3 bases are TGTGCCAGCAGCGCGGACAGCCCGAGCTCCTATAATTCACCCCTCCACTTT.

This clonotype was seen only once. The rearrangement links TRBV6-5 to TRBJ2-1, with D possibly being TRBD2 (6 bases). The V end lost 0 bases, the J end lost 4 bases, and 22 bases lay between the germline ends. The CDR3 covers 19 residues. Per germline, CDR1 MNHEY and CDR2 SVGAGI. The CDR3 region has the DNA TGTGCCAGCAGTTACTCACCCCCTCAGCCGGGGGACCTATACAATGAGCAGTTCTTC. Translation gives CASSYSPPQPGDLYNEQFF.

The chain couples TRBV11-2 to TRBJ2-1; possible D gene TRBD2, 7 bases. CDR3 size: 16 residues. Germline lookup yields CDR1 SGHAT and CDR2 FQNNGV. V was clipped by 4 bases and J by 12 bases, with 25 bases between them. The CDR3 loop is CASSSFERGALGRQFF. The CDR3 DNA is TGTGCCAGCAGCTCCTTTGAACGGGGGGCCCTAGGTCGGCAGTTCTTC.

The chain links TRBV5-1 to TRBJ2-2, with D perhaps TRBD1 (6 bases). Germline loops: CDR1 SGHRS, CDR2 YFSETQ. V lost 5 bases and J lost 5, with 16 bases in between. The CDR3 totals 15 residues. CDR3 sequence: CASSPGPGETGELFF. The CDR3, as DNA: TGCGCCAGCAGTCCGGGACCAGGGGAAACCGGGGAGCTGTTTTTT. The whole variable domain, remainder taken from reference TRBV5-1 and TRBJ2-2, is KAGVTQTPRYLIKTRGQQVTLSCSPISGHRSVSWYQQTPGQGLQFLFEYFSETQRNKGNFPGRFSGRQFSNSRSEMNVSTLELGDSALYLCASSPGPGETGELFFGEGSRLTVL.